The entry below gives a single TCR beta chain sequence along with its context. Its antigen is unidentified. These data belong to a study of CD8 T cells in ankylosing spondylitis. Overall study findings and caveats: Ankylosing spondylitis blood appeared to be characterized by a TCR beta motif of under ten highly homologous variants. A CD8+ phenotype characterized the disease-linked clones, which were relatively rare in peripheral blood.

Unmatched junction bases numbered 23, after V lost 7 bases and J lost 5 bases. The CDR3 loop spans 18 amino acids. CDR1 and CDR2 (germline): DFQATT, SNEGSKA (reference sequence). Generation of TCR beta libraries employed quantitative 5'-RACE incorporating molecular barcodes. TCRdb redid the calling of the 5' RACE reads with MiXCR, one entry per CDR3 protein. The sample records approximately 300,000 distinct CDR3 sequences, under 25% being singletons. The clonotype was recovered from a female donor with ankylosing spondylitis or in good health (not recorded which). The V call is TRBV20-1, the J call TRBJ2-3; 8 positions match TRBD2. The sequenced sample was blood, either unsorted or a sorted T cell fraction (not recorded which). CDR3: CSGLQEYVAGGWRDTQYF. CDR3 nucleotides: TGCAGTGGCCTCCAGGAATATGTCGCGGGGGGTTGGAGAGATACGCAGTATTTT.